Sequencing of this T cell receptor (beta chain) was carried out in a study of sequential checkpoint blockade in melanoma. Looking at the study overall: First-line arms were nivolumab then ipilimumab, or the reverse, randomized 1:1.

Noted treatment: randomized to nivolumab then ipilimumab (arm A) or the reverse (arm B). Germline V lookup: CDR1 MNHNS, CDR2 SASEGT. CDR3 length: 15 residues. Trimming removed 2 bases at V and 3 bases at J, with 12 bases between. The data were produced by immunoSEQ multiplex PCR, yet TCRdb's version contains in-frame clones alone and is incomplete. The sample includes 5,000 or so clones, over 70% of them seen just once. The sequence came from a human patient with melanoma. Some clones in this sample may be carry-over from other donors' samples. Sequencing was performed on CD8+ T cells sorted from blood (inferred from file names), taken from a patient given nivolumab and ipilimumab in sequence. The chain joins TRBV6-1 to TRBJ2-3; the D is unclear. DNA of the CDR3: TGTGCCAGCAGTGAACCAGGCAGAAAAACAGATACGCAGTATTTT. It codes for CASSEPGRKTDTQYF.